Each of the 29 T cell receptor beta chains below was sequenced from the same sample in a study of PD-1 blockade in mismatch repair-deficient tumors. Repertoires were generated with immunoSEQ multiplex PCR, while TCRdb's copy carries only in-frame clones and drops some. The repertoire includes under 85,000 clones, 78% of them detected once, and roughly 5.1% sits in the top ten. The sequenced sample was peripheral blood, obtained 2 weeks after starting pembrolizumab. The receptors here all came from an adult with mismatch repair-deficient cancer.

The CDR3 DNA reads TGTGCCAGCAGCGTAAGTCAGAACTATGGCTACACCTTC. Protein sequence: CASSVSQNYGYTF. V gene TRBV9 combines with J gene TRBJ1-2; D call uncertain. Looked up from germline, CDR1 is SGDLS and CDR2 is YYNGEE. The CDR3 length is 13 residues. The V end lost 1 base, the J end lost 2 bases, and 6 bases lay between the germline ends. The whole variable domain, remainder taken from reference TRBV9 and TRBJ1-2, is DSGVTQTPKHLITATGQRVTLRCSPRSGDLSVYWYQQSLDQGLQFLIQYYNGEERAKGNILERFSAQQFPDLHSELNLSSLELGDSALYFCASSVSQNYGYTFGSGTRLTVV.

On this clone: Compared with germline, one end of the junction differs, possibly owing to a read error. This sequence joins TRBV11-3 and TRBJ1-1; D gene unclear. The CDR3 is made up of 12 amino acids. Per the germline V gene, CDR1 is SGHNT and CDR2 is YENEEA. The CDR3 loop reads CTSRLGNTEAFF. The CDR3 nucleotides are TGTACCAGCAGGTTGGGGAACACTGAAGCTTTCTTT.

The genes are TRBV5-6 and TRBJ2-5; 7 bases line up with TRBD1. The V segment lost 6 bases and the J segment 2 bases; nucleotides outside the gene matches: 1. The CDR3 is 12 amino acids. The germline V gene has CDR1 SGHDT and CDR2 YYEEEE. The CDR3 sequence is CASKGQQETQYF. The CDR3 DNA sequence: TGTGCCAGCAAGGGACAGCAAGAGACCCAGTACTTC.

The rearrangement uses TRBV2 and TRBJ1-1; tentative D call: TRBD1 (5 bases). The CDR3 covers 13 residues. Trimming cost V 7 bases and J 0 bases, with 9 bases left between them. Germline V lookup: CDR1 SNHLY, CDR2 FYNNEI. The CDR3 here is CASTRGMNTEAFF. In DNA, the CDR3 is TGTGCCAGCACCCGGGGCATGAACACTGAAGCTTTCTTT.

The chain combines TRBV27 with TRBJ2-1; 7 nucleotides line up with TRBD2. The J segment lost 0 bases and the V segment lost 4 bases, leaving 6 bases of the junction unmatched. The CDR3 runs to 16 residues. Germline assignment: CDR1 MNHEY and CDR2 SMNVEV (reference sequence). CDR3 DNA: TGTGCCAGCAGTTACCTAGCGGCCTTCTCCTACAATGAGCAGTTCTTC. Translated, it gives CASSYLAAFSYNEQFF.

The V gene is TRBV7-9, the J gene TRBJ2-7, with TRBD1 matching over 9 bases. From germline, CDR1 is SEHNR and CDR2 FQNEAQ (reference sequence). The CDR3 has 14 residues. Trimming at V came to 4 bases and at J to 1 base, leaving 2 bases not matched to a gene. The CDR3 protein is CASSSTGGSYEQYF. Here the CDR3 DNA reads TGTGCCAGCAGCTCGACAGGGGGATCCTACGAGCAGTACTTC.

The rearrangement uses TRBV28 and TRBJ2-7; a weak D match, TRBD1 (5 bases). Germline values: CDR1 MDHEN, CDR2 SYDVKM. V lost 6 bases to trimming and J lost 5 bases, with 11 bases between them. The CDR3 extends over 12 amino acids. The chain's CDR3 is CASSLKGDEQYF. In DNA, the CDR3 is TGTGCCAGCAGCCTAAAAGGGGACGAGCAGTACTTC.

The CDR3 region is CASSIGVRYGYTF. CDR3 DNA sequence: TGTGCTTCCTCTATAGGGGTGAGGTATGGCTACACCTTC. The rearrangement joins TRBV28 to TRBJ1-2; maybe TRBD1 (5 bases). The CDR3 extends over 13 amino acids. Germline V CDR1 and CDR2: MDHEN, SYDVKM.

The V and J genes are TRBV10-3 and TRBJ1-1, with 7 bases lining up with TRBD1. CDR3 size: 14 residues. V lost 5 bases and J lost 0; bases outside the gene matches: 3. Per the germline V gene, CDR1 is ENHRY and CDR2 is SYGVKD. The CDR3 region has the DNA TGTGCCATCAGTTTGGGGACAGTGAACACTGAAGCTTTCTTT. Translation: CAISLGTVNTEAFF.

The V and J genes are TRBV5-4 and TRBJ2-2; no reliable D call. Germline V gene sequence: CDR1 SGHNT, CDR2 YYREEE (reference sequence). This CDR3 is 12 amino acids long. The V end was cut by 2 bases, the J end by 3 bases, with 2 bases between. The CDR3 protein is CASSFDTGELFF. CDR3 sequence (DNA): TGTGCCAGCAGCTTTGACACCGGGGAGCTGTTTTTT. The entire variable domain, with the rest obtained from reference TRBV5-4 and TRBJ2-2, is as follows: ETGVTQSPTHLIKTRGQQVTLRCSSQSGHNTVSWYQQALGQGPQFIFQYYREEENGRGNFPPRFSGLQFPNYSSELNVNALELDDSALYLCASSFDTGELFFGEGSRLTVL.

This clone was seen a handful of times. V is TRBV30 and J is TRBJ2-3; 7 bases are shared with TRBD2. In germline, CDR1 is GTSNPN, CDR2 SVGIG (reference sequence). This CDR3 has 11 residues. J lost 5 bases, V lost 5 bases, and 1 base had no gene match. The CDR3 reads CAWGEGDTQYF. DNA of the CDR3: TGTGCCTGGGGGGAGGGAGATACGCAGTATTTT.

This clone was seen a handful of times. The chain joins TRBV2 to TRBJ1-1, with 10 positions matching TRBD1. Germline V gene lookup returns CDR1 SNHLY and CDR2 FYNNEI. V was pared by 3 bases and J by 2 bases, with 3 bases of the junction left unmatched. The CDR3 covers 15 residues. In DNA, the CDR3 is TGTGCCAGCAGTGAGTGGGACAGGGGAAACACTGAAGCTTTCTTT. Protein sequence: CASSEWDRGNTEAFF.

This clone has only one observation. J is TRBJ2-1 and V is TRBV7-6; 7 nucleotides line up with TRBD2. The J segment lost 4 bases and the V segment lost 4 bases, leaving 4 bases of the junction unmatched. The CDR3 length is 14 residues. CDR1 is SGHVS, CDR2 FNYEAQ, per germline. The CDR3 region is CASSSAGLYNEQFF. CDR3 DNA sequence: TGTGCCAGCAGCTCAGCGGGACTGTACAATGAGCAGTTCTTC. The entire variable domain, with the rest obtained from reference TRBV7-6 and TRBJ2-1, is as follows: GAGVSQSPRYKVTKRGQDVALRCDPISGHVSLYWYRQALGQGPEFLTYFNYEAQQDKSGLPNDRFSAERPEGSISTLTIQRTEQRDSAMYRCASSSAGLYNEQFFGPGTRLTVL.

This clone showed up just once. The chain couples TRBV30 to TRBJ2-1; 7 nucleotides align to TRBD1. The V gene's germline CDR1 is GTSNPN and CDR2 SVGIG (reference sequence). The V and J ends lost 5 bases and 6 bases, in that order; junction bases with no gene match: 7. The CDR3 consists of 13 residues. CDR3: CAWDNNRGNEQFF. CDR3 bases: TGTGCCTGGGACAACAACAGGGGCAATGAGCAGTTCTTC.

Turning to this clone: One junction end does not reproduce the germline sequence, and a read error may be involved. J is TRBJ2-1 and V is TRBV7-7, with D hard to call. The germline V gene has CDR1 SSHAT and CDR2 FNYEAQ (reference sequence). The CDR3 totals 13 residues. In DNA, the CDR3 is TGTGCTAGCAGCTTCGACTCCTACAATGAGCAGTTCTTC. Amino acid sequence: CASSFDSYNEQFF.

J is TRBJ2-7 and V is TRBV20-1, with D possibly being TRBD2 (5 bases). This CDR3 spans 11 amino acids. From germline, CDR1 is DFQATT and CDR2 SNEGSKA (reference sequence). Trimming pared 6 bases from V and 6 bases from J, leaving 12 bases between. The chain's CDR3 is CSATRDAEQYF. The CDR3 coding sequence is TGCAGTGCGACGAGGGATGCCGAGCAGTACTTC.

The CDR3 region is CASRQGERDIQYF. The CDR3 DNA reads as TGCGCCAGCAGACAGGGGGAGAGGGACATTCAGTACTTC. The gene calls are TRBV5-1 and TRBJ2-4; 8 nucleotides line up with TRBD1. CDR3 length: 13 residues. Germline V gives CDR1 SGHRS, CDR2 YFSETQ. V dropped 5 bases and J dropped 8; count of bases not matched to a gene: 6.

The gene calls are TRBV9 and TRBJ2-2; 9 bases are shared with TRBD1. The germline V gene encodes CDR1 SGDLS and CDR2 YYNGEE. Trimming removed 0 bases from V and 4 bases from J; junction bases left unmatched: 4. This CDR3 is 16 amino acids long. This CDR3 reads CASSVGGTGTTGELFF. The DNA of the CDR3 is TGTGCCAGCAGCGTAGGTGGGACAGGGACCACCGGGGAGCTGTTTTTT.

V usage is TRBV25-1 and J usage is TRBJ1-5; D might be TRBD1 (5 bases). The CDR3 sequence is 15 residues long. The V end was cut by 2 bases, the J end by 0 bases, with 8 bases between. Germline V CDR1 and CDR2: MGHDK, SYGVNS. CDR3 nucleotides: TGTGCCAGCAGTGAAGACAGTTATAGCAATCAGCCCCAGCATTTT. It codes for CASSEDSYSNQPQHF.

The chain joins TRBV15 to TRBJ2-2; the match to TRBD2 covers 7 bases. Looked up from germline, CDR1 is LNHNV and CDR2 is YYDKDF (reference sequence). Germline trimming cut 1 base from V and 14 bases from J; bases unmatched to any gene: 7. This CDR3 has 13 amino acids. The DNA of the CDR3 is TGTGCCACCAGCAGAGTAGGGACTATAGAACTGTTTTTT. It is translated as CATSRVGTIELFF.

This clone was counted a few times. The CDR3 nucleotides read TGCGCCAGCAGTGGTAGAAGTAATAGCAATCAGCCCCAGCATTTT. Its protein is CASSGRSNSNQPQHF. This chain links TRBV10-2 with TRBJ1-5; D gene ambiguous. Germline V gives CDR1 WSHSY, CDR2 SAAADI. The CDR3 totals 15 residues. The V and J ends lost 4 bases and 0 bases respectively, with 10 bases between them.

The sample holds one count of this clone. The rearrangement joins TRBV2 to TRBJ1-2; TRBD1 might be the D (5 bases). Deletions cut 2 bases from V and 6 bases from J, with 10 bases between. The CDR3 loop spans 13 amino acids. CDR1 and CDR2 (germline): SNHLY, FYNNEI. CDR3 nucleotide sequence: TGTGCCAGCAGTGAACGGGGCCAGGATGGCTACACCTTC. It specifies CASSERGQDGYTF.

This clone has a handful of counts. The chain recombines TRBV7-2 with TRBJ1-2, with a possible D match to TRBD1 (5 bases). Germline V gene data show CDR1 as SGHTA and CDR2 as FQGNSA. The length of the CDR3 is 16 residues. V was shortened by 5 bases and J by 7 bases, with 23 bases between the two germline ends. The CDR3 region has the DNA TGTGCCAGCAGCCCCGGGGGAAGCATGGACCTACTTGGCTACACCTTC. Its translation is CASSPGGSMDLLGYTF.

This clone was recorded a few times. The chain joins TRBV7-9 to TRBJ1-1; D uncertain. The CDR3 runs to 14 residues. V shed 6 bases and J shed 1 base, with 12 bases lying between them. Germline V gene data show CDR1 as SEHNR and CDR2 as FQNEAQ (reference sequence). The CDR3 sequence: CASSPGRENTEAFF. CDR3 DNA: TGTGCCAGCAGTCCCGGGAGAGAGAACACTGAAGCTTTCTTT.

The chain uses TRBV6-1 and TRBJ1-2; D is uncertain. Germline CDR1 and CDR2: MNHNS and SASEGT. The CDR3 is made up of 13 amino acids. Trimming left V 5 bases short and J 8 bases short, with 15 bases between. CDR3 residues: CASSLAEVGGYTF. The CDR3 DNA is TGTGCCAGCAGTTTGGCGGAGGTTGGAGGCTACACCTTC.

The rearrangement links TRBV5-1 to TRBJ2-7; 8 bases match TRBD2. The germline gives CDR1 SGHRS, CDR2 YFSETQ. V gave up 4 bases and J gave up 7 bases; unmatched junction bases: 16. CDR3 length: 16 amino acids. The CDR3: CASSRTSRTEAGEQYF. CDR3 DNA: TGCGCCAGCAGCCGGACTAGCCGTACCGAGGCGGGGGAGCAGTACTTC.

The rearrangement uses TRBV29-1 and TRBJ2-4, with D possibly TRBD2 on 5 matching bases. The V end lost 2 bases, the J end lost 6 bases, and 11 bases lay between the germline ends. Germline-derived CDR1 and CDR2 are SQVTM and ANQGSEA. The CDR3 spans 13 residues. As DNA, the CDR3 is TGCAGCGTTGAATGGAGGTCTGGAAACATTCAGTACTTC. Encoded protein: CSVEWRSGNIQYF.

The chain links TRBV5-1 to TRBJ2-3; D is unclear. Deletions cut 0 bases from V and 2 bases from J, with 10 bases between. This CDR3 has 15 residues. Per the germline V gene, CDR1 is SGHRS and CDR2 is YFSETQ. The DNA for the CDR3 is TGCGCCAGCAGCTTGGTTGGGGATTCCACAGATACGCAGTATTTT. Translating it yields CASSLVGDSTDTQYF.

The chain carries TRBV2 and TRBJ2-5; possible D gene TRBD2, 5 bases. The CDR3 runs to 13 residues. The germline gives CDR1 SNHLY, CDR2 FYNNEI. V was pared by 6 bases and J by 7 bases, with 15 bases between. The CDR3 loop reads CASSGPPGGTQYF. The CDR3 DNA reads TGTGCCAGCAGCGGCCCCCCCGGAGGGACCCAGTACTTC.